This is a list of T cell receptor beta chains from one sample in a study of blood T cell repertoires in COVID-19. Assay: immunoSEQ multiplex PCR; the TCRdb copy retains only in-frame clones and omits some. The sample carries under 300,000 clones, roughly 85% recorded once. Source material: PBMCs or T cells enriched from blood (not recorded which). Receptors were obtained from a woman in her fifties or sixties who had recovered from COVID-19. CDR3s include the opening cysteine and the closing phenylalanine or tryptophan. D genes are given only for firm matches.

V	D	J	CDR3
TRBV13	-	TRBJ2-2	CASSSQQGSNTGELFF
TRBV20-1	TRBD2	TRBJ2-3	CSASPGLASGDTQYF
TRBV6-5	TRBD1	TRBJ1-3	CASGRQGISGNTIYF
TRBV29-1	TRBD1	TRBJ1-4	CSVVGQGGQKLFF
TRBV10-1	TRBD2	TRBJ2-2	CASSRSREVAGELFF
TRBV11-2	TRBD2	TRBJ2-5	CASSLDRAGGQETQYF
TRBV5-5	-	TRBJ1-3	CASSFRGNTIYF
TRBV7-9	-	TRBJ1-1	CASSQDVREAFF
TRBV5-4	TRBD1	TRBJ1-2	CASSLDRVGYGYTF
TRBV28	TRBD1	TRBJ2-2	CASSTPGQGLTGELFF
TRBV7-9	TRBD1	TRBJ1-1	CASSFTGESTEAFF
TRBV28	TRBD1	TRBJ2-3	CASSGYRGRGTDTQYF
TRBV18	-	TRBJ1-2	CASSPSDRGYTF
TRBV7-9	-	TRBJ1-2	CASGGAYGYTF
TRBV7-2	TRBD1	TRBJ2-3	CASSSHRGGGQYF
TRBV7-9	TRBD1	TRBJ1-3	CASSSIPGGSGNTIYF
TRBV7-3	-	TRBJ1-1	CASSLHPTGPYTEAFF
TRBV3-1/TRBV3-2	TRBD2	TRBJ2-5	CASSQEAPGTSGIGGWETQYF
TRBV7-8	TRBD1	TRBJ2-7	CASSFPQGQGNEQYF
TRBV3-1/TRBV3-2	-	TRBJ2-7	CASSQRGSYEQYF
TRBV19	TRBD2	TRBJ2-7	CASSIRTRSYEQYF
TRBV29-1	-	TRBJ1-1	CSADRLNTEAFF
TRBV5-6	TRBD2	TRBJ2-3	CASSLRTSRYTQYF
TRBV19	TRBD1	TRBJ2-1	CASSTSSQGVHNEQFF
TRBV10-3	-	TRBJ2-7	CAISPLYEQYF
TRBV5-4	TRBD1	TRBJ2-1	CASSPGQSSYNEQFF
TRBV11-3	-	TRBJ2-1	CASSAKHGTPEFF
TRBV27	-	TRBJ2-1	CASSSPRRLASSSYNEQFF
TRBV30	TRBD1	TRBJ1-2	CAWSRLTGDYGYTF
TRBV5-1	-	TRBJ1-1	CASSFDGGNTEAFF
TRBV29-1	TRBD1	TRBJ2-7	CSVEDPGQGTLEQYF
TRBV4-1	TRBD1	TRBJ1-2	CASSQRGQGAHYGYTF
TRBV19	-	TRBJ1-5	CASAGSGTHPDSNQPQHF
TRBV5-1	TRBD2	TRBJ2-7	CASSLGAGGSSYEQYF
TRBV18	-	TRBJ2-7	CASSPSQAQYF
TRBV11-2	TRBD1	TRBJ2-5	CASSLWTGRYQETQYF
TRBV5-4	-	TRBJ2-2	CASSPPAGELFF
TRBV5-1	TRBD1	TRBJ2-1	CASSLVGQSYNEQFF
TRBV5-1	TRBD1	TRBJ1-4	CASSLTYRGEEKLFF
TRBV5-8	TRBD2	TRBJ2-7	CASSLVIGRAYEQYF